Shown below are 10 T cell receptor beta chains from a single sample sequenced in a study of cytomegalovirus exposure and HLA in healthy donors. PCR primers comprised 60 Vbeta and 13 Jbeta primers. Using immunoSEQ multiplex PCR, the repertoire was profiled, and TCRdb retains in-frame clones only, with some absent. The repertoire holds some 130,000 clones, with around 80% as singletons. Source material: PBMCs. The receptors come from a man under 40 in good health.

The CDR3 DNA follows: TGTGCCAGCAGTGGAAATACGGGATATGGCTACACCTTC. Amino acids: CASSGNTGYGYTF. The rearrangement uses TRBV2 and TRBJ1-2; D gene unclear. The CDR3 covers 13 residues. Between the trimmed V and J ends, which lost 4 bases and 5 bases, there was a span of 11 bases. The germline V gene has CDR1 SNHLY and CDR2 FYNNEI.

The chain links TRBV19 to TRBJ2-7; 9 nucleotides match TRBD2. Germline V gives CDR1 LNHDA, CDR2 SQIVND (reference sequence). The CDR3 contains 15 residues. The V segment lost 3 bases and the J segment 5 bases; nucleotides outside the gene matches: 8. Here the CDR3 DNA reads TGTGCCAGTAGTATGATAGCGGGAGTGAGCGACGAGCAGTACTTC. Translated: CASSMIAGVSDEQYF.

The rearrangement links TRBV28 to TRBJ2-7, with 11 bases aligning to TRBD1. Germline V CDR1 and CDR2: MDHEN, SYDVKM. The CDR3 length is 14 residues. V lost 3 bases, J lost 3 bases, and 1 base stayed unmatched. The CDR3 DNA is TGTGCCAGCAGTTTGGGGACAGGGGGCTACGAGCAGTACTTC. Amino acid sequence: CASSLGTGGYEQYF.

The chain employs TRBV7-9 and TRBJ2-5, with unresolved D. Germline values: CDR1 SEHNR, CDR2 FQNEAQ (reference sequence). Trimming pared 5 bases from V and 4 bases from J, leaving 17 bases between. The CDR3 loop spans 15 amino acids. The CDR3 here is CASSDSGTPGETQYF. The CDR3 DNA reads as TGTGCCAGCAGCGACTCCGGAACACCCGGAGAGACCCAGTACTTC.

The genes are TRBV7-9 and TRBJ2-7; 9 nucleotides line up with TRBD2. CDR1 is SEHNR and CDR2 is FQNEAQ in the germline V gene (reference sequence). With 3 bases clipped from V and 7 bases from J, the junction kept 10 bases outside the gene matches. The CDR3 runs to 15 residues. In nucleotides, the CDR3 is TGTGCCAGCAGCTTCAGTAGCGGGAGAGGGAGGGAGCAGTACTTC. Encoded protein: CASSFSSGRGREQYF.

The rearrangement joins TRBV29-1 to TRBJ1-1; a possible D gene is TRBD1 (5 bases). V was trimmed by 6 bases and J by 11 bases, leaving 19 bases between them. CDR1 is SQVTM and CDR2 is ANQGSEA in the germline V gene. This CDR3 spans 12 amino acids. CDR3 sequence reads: CSVPAGQGLAFF. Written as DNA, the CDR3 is TGCAGCGTCCCTGCGGGGCAGGGTTTGGCTTTCTTT.

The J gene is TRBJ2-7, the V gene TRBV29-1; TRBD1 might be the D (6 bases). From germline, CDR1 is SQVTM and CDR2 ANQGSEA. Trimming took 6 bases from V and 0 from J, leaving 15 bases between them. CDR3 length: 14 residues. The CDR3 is CSVGSGAHSYEQYF. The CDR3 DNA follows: TGCAGCGTGGGTTCAGGGGCCCACTCCTACGAGCAGTACTTC.

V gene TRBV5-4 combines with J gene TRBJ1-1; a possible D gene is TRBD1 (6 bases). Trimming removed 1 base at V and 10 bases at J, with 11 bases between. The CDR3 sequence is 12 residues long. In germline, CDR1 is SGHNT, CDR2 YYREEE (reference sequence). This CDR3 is CASSLLLGAAFF. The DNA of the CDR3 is TGTGCCAGCAGCTTGTTACTGGGGGCAGCTTTCTTT. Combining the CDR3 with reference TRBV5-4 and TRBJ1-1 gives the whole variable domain ETGVTQSPTHLIKTRGQQVTLRCSSQSGHNTVSWYQQALGQGPQFIFQYYREEENGRGNFPPRFSGLQFPNYSSELNVNALELDDSALYLCASSLLLGAAFFGQGTRLTVV.

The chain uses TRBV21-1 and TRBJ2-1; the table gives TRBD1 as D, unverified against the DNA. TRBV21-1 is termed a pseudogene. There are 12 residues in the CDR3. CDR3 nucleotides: TGTGCCAGCTGGACAGGGGGCAATGAGCAGTTCTTC. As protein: CASWTGGNEQFF.

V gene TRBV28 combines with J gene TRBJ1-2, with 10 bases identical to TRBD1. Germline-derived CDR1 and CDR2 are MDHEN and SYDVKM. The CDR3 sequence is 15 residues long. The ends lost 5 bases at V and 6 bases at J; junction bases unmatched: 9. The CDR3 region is CASSLPGQGMNGYTF. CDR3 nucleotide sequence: TGTGCCAGCAGTCTACCGGGACAGGGGATGAATGGCTACACCTTC.